This TCR beta chain was captured by sequencing in a study of control samples from healthy donors and cancer patients. Clones were sequenced by immunoSEQ multiplex PCR, and TCRdb holds only the in-frame ones, with some missing. Of around 180,000 clones listed, around 94% were seen once; the top ten hold around 1.3%. The CDR3 is 19 amino acids. The germline CDR1 and CDR2 sequences are SGHTA and FQGNSA. The V and J ends lost 5 bases and 3 bases, in that order; junction bases with no gene match: 19. Sequencing was done on a sample of blood. V is TRBV7-2 and J is TRBJ2-5; 9 bases line up with TRBD2. The TCR comes from a woman between 18 and 29 years old in good health. This CDR3 reads CASSRRVNSGIAGEETQYF. DNA for the CDR3: TGTGCCAGCAGCCGTCGTGTGAATAGCGGTATAGCGGGGGAAGAGACCCAGTACTTC.